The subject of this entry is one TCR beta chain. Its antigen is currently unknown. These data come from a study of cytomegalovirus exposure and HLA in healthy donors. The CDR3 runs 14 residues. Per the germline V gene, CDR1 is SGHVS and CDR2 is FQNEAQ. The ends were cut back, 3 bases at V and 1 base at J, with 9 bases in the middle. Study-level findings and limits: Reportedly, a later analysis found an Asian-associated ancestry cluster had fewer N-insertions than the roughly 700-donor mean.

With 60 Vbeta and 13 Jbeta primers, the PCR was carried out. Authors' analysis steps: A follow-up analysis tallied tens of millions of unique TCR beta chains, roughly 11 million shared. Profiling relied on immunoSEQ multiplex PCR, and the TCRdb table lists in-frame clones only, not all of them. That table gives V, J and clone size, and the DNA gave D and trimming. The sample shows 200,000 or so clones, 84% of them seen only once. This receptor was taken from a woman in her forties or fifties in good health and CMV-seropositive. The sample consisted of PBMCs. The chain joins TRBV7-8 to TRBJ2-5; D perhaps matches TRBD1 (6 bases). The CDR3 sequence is CASSFTGSQETQYF. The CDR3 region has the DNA TGTGCCAGCAGCTTTACAGGGTCCCAAGAGACCCAGTACTTC.